These 27 T cell receptor beta chains share one sample of origin, sequenced in a study of early T cells in non-severe SARS-CoV-2 infection. MiXCR was run by TCRdb on the 5' RACE reads, yielding one entry per CDR3 protein. The data hold 25,000 to 35,000 distinct CDR3 sequences, with 5.5% to 8% observed a single time. Sequences were obtained from whole blood. All receptors derive from an adult who was a healthcare worker with PCR-confirmed SARS-CoV-2 infection or an uninfected control (not recorded which).

This clonotype has a count of ten or more. CDR3 residues: CASSPRAATYEQYF. CDR3 nucleotide sequence: TGTGCCAGCTCACCACGGGCGGCAACCTACGAGCAGTACTTC. The chain joins TRBV18 to TRBJ2-7; D is undetermined. V was clipped by 1 base and J by 2 bases, with 9 bases between them. CDR1 is KGHSH and CDR2 is LQKENI in the germline V gene. CDR3 size: 14 residues.

This chain connects TRBV27 to TRBJ1-1, with 10 bases identical to TRBD1. This CDR3 spans 13 amino acids. The germline gives CDR1 MNHEY, CDR2 SMNVEV (reference sequence). V shed 5 bases and J 9 bases; nucleotides not matched to a gene: 6. CDR3 coding DNA: TGTGCCAGCAGTACGGGACAGGGGCGTCAAGCTTTCTTT. This translates into CASSTGQGRQAFF.

At least ten counts were recorded for this clonotype. V gene TRBV28 combines with J gene TRBJ2-2; D perhaps matches TRBD2 (6 bases). The germline gives CDR1 MDHEN, CDR2 SYDVKM. This CDR3 contains 14 residues. Trimming pared 7 bases from V and 1 base from J, leaving 10 bases between. DNA of the CDR3: TGTGCCAGCACTCGGGGGAGGAACACCGGGGAGCTGTTTTTT. Residues: CASTRGRNTGELFF.

This clonotype was counted many times. The chain has TRBV7-3 and TRBJ2-2; D call uncertain. Deletions cut 5 bases from V and 8 bases from J, with 15 bases between. Germline CDR1 SGHTA, CDR2 FQGTGA. The CDR3 has 14 amino acids. CDR3 region: CASSPHWAAGELFF. CDR3 nucleotides: TGTGCCAGCAGCCCCCACTGGGCAGCTGGGGAGCTGTTTTTT.

This chain links TRBV3-1 with TRBJ2-5; tentatively, D is TRBD1 (6 bases). CDR3 length: 14 residues. Germline CDR1 is LGHDT and CDR2 is YNNKEL (reference sequence). Between the trimmed V and J ends, which lost 4 bases and 2 bases, there was a span of 11 bases. The CDR3 region has the DNA TGTGCCAGCAGCCTCCGGACAGCACAAGAGACCCAGTACTTC. This codes for CASSLRTAQETQYF.

As regards this clonotype: The CDR3 ends on some other residue instead of the conserved phenylalanine or tryptophan, so this is likely a read error. It is unclear where the CDR3 begins or ends on the DNA, so no DNA is shown, and the CDR3 is as TCRdb lists it. The chain links TRBV6-4 to TRBJ2-4; TRBD2 reflects the table's D call only, with no check against the DNA. CDR1 MRHNA and CDR2 SNTAGT come from the germline V gene. 15 amino acids form the CDR3, both terminal residues included. CDR3 in amino acids: CASKRPSGTSGPHVH.

The chain is built from TRBV12-3 or TRBV12-4 and TRBJ1-6; D is undetermined. Trimming shortened V by 6 bases and J by 7 bases, and 16 bases separated the two germline ends. This CDR3 spans 15 amino acids. CDR3 region: CASSPVGRGNSPLHF. DNA of the CDR3: TGTGCCAGCAGCCCCGTGGGCAGAGGGAATTCACCCCTCCACTTT.

This clonotype showed up many times. The gene calls are TRBV25-1 and TRBJ2-3; D possibly corresponds to TRBD1 (5 bases). This CDR3 comprises 13 residues. Germline CDR1 MGHDK, CDR2 SYGVNS. Between the trimmed V and J ends, which lost 6 bases and 3 bases, there was a span of 10 bases. CDR3: CASSPSGTDTQYF. CDR3 coding DNA: TGTGCCAGCAGCCCTTCAGGGACAGATACGCAGTATTTT.

Only a few counts were recorded for this clonotype. The chain has TRBV18 and TRBJ2-3, with D perhaps matching TRBD1 (6 bases). CDR3 length: 15 amino acids. CDR1 and CDR2 from the germline V gene are KGHSH and LQKENI. The ends were cut back, 3 bases at V and 4 bases at J, with 14 bases in the middle. CDR3 nucleotides: TGTGCCAGCTCACCTGGGCAAGGGGGAGCAGATACGCAGTATTTT. This sequence encodes CASSPGQGGADTQYF.

The chain couples TRBV6-5 to TRBJ2-3, with D tentatively TRBD1 (5 bases). CDR1 is MNHEY, CDR2 SVGAGI, per germline. This CDR3 is 14 amino acids long. Trimming removed 0 bases at V and 5 bases at J, with 9 bases between. CDR3 nucleotide sequence: TGTGCCAGCAGTTACTCCCGAAGGGGAGATACGCAGTATTTT. This gives the protein CASSYSRRGDTQYF.

In this sample, this clonotype turned up many times. The DNA of the CDR3 is TGTGCCAGCAGCCAGCGGGGATCTAGCACAGATACGCAGTATTTT. Its translation is CASSQRGSSTDTQYF. The J gene is TRBJ2-3, the V gene TRBV7-8, with 7 nucleotides matching TRBD2. CDR3 length: 15 amino acids. Germline lookup yields CDR1 SGHVS and CDR2 FQNEAQ. V lost 5 bases, J lost 0 bases, and 5 bases stayed unmatched.

At least ten counts were recorded for this clonotype. The rearrangement joins TRBV7-6 to TRBJ2-1, with D unclear. V lost 5 bases and J 2 bases, leaving 16 bases between the germline ends. Germline values: CDR1 SGHVS, CDR2 FNYEAQ. The CDR3 has 16 amino acids. Here the CDR3 DNA reads TGTGCCAGCAGCCAAAACAGTGTAGGAACCTACAATGAGCAGTTCTTC. Its protein product is CASSQNSVGTYNEQFF.

This clonotype occurred many times. The genes are TRBV3-1 and TRBJ1-4, with a tentative D call TRBD1 (5 bases). Trimming took 3 bases from V and 6 from J, leaving 17 bases between them. Germline V lookup: CDR1 LGHDT, CDR2 YNNKEL (reference sequence). The CDR3 totals 16 residues. The CDR3 DNA is TGTGCCAGCAGCCAGAGGGACGTCCAACTTTATGAAAAACTGTTTTTT. It specifies CASSQRDVQLYEKLFF.

J is TRBJ2-1 and V is TRBV9; D is perhaps TRBD1 (7 bases). Trimming shortened V by 0 bases and J by 6 bases, and 10 bases separated the two germline ends. The CDR3 consists of 14 residues. The germline V gene has CDR1 SGDLS and CDR2 YYNGEE. The CDR3 DNA follows: TGTGCCAGCAGCGTAGCAGGGGGAGGCAATGAGCAGTTCTTC. It specifies CASSVAGGGNEQFF.

At least ten counts were recorded for this clonotype. V usage is TRBV20-1 and J usage is TRBJ2-7, with D possibly called TRBD1 or TRBD2 (5 bases each). V shed 6 bases and J shed 5 bases, with 17 bases lying between them. This CDR3 has 13 residues. The germline CDR1 and CDR2 sequences are DFQATT and SNEGSKA (reference sequence). The CDR3: CSAMRGAGDEQYF. The DNA of the CDR3 is TGCAGTGCCATGAGGGGAGCCGGGGACGAGCAGTACTTC.

The sample holds many counts of this clonotype. The chain carries TRBV2 and TRBJ2-1; TRBD2 agrees at 10 bases. The J segment lost 7 bases and the V segment lost 5 bases, leaving 8 bases of the junction unmatched. The CDR3 has 15 residues. CDR1 is SNHLY and CDR2 is FYNNEI in the germline V gene. The CDR3 loop is CASSLAGASQNEQFF. The CDR3 bases are TGTGCCAGCAGTCTAGCGGGGGCCTCACAGAATGAGCAGTTCTTC.

This clonotype was picked up many times. The chain combines TRBV10-3 with TRBJ1-2, with TRBD1 matching 7 bases. Losses at the gene ends were 3 bases for V and 4 bases for J; bases not matched to a gene: 5. There are 14 residues in the CDR3. Germline V gives CDR1 ENHRY, CDR2 SYGVKD. The DNA for the CDR3 is TGTGCCATCAGTGATACAGGGGCAGTCTATGGCTACACCTTC. Amino acid sequence: CAISDTGAVYGYTF.

CDR3 bases: TGTGCCAGCAGCTCCCGACAGGGGAGGAACACCGGGGAGCTGTTTTTT. Translated, it gives CASSSRQGRNTGELFF. The chain recombines TRBV7-8 with TRBJ2-2, with TRBD1 matching over 8 bases. Trimming took 4 bases from V and 1 from J; bases not matched to a gene: 5. CDR1 SGHVS and CDR2 FQNEAQ come from the germline V gene. There are 16 residues in the CDR3.

This clonotype was recorded many times. The V gene is TRBV11-2, the J gene TRBJ1-1; D not certain. The germline CDR1 and CDR2 sequences are SGHAT and FQNNGV. The V end lost 5 bases, the J end lost 6 bases, and 10 bases lay between the germline ends. The CDR3 is made up of 12 amino acids. In DNA, the CDR3 is TGTGCCAGCAGCCACTTAAACTCTGAAGCTTTCTTT. It is translated as CASSHLNSEAFF.

This clonotype appeared many times. The chain joins TRBV6-2 or TRBV6-3 to TRBJ1-6; D not resolved. Between the trimmed V and J ends, which lost 3 bases and 9 bases, there was a span of 6 bases. The CDR3 runs 12 residues. In germline, CDR1 is MNHEY, CDR2 SVGEGT. The CDR3 coding sequence is TGTGCCAGCAGTTATCATTCTTCACCCCTCCACTTT. Its protein product is CASSYHSSPLHF.

Ten or more counts support this clonotype. The rearrangement joins TRBV20-1 to TRBJ2-3; D is unclear. Per germline, CDR1 DFQATT and CDR2 SNEGSKA (reference sequence). The CDR3 sequence is 12 residues long. V was clipped by 2 bases and J by 1 base, with 4 bases between them. The CDR3 region is CSARRGTDTQYF. In nucleotides, the CDR3 is TGCAGTGCTAGAAGGGGCACAGATACGCAGTATTTT.

The rearrangement links TRBV27 to TRBJ1-6; 8 nucleotides line up with TRBD1. Germline CDR1 is MNHEY and CDR2 is SMNVEV (reference sequence). Germline trimming cut 0 bases from V and 2 bases from J; bases unmatched to any gene: 3. CDR3 size: 17 residues. The CDR3 spells CASSLSATGAYNSPLHF. The CDR3 DNA reads TGTGCCAGCAGTTTATCGGCGACAGGGGCCTATAATTCACCCCTCCACTTT.

This clonotype appeared many times. The genes are TRBV11-3 and TRBJ2-1; D remains unclear. Per the germline V gene, CDR1 is SGHNT and CDR2 is YENEEA. Trimming pared 5 bases from V and 8 bases from J, leaving 10 bases between. The CDR3 is made up of 12 amino acids. CDR3 region: CASSPSVHEQFF. The DNA of the CDR3 is TGTGCCAGCAGCCCAAGCGTCCATGAGCAGTTCTTC.

This clonotype was counted at least ten times. The rearrangement uses TRBV5-1 and TRBJ2-1; no clear D gene. This CDR3 has 14 residues. Germline assignment: CDR1 SGHRS and CDR2 YFSETQ. Deletions cut 0 bases from V and 8 bases from J, with 12 bases between. DNA of the CDR3: TGCGCCAGCAGCTTGGGACATGTTTGGGATGAGCAGTTCTTC. This sequence encodes CASSLGHVWDEQFF.

This clonotype was picked up many times. This chain connects TRBV24-1 to TRBJ1-1, with D maybe TRBD1 (5 bases). CDR1 and CDR2 from the germline V gene are KGHDR and SFDVKD. This CDR3 is 13 amino acids long. V was pared by 2 bases and J by 7 bases, with 10 bases between. CDR3 loop: CATSDSAGREAFF. The DNA for the CDR3 is TGTGCCACCAGTGATTCGGCAGGGCGTGAAGCTTTCTTT.

The chain uses TRBV15 and TRBJ2-7, with 7 bases matching TRBD2. Trimming at V came to 5 bases and at J to 5 bases, leaving 3 bases not matched to a gene. In germline, CDR1 is LNHNV, CDR2 YYDKDF (reference sequence). The CDR3 totals 12 residues. The CDR3 bases are TGTGCCACCAGCGTCGGACTAGACGAGCAGTACTTC. Encoded protein: CATSVGLDEQYF.

The sample holds many counts of this clonotype. The chain links TRBV27 to TRBJ1-1; a possible D gene is TRBD1 (6 bases). CDR1 and CDR2 from the germline V gene are MNHEY and SMNVEV (reference sequence). The ends were cut back, 3 bases at V and 2 bases at J, with 10 bases in the middle. CDR3 length: 14 amino acids. The CDR3, as DNA: TGTGCCAGCAGTTTCAGGGGCACTAACACTGAAGCTTTCTTT. As protein: CASSFRGTNTEAFF.